This T cell receptor (beta chain) was sequenced for a study of T cells in Graves' hyperthyroidism and ophthalmopathy. General observations from the study: Blood samples included most of the expanded thyroid clonotypes exceeding 0.001.

Amplification of TCR beta CDR3 regions was performed using RNA transcripts as template. HTBI primers were used for first-round RT-PCR of the TCR CDR3. TCRdb itself ran the multiplex PCR reads through MiXCR, one entry per CDR3 protein. The sample gives 280,000 or so distinct CDR3 sequences, less than 30% of which show up once; approximately 25% is in the top ten. On the basis of clinical symptoms, serum thyroxine and TRAb, thyroid ultrasound and orbital computed tomography, diagnoses were made. The PBMCs were taken from around 9.1 ml of fresh peripheral blood. The table lists this clonotype with many counts. Its matching antigen is unknown. Germline CDR1 LNHNV, CDR2 YYDKDF (reference sequence). The CDR3 loop spans 12 amino acids. The germline V and J ends were trimmed by 5 bases and 2 bases, with 4 bases remaining between them.

This rearrangement joins TRBV15 to TRBJ1-3, with unresolved D. This TCR was sampled from a man aged 40-50 years with Graves' hyperthyroidism that later progressed to Graves' ophthalmopathy. The sequencing input was blood. CDR3 nucleotides: TGTGCCACCAGCTTTGCTGGAAACACCATATATTTT. Its protein product is CATSFAGNTIYF. The full variable domain, in which reference TRBV15 and TRBJ1-3 provide the parts outside the CDR3, is DAMVIQNPRYQVTQFGKPVTLSCSQTLNHNVMYWYQQKSSQAPKLLFHYYDKDFNNEADTPDNFQSRRPNTSFCFLDIRSPGLGDTAMYLCATSFAGNTIYFGEGSWLTVV.